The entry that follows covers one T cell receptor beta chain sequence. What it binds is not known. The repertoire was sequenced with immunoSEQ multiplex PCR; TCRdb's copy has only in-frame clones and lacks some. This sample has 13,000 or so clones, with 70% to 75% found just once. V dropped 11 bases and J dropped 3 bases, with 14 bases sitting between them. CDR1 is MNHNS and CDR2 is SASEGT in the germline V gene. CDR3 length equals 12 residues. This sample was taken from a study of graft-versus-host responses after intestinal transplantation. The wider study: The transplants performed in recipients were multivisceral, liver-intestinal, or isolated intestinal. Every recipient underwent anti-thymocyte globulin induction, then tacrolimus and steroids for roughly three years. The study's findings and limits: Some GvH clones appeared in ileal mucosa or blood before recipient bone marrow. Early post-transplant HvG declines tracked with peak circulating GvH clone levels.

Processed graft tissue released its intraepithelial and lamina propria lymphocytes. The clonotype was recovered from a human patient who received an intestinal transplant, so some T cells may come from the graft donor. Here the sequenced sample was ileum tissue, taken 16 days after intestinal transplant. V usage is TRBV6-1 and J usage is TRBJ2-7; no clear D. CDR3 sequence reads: CAPGQSLYEQYF. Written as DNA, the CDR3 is TGTGCCCCTGGCCAGTCCCTCTACGAGCAGTACTTC.